What follows describes a single TCR beta chain. Its antigen remains unidentified. The data originate from a study of T cells after yellow fever vaccination. Study-level information: Fractions with few cells were prepared using SMART-Seq v4 Ultra Low Input.

Findings and caveats of the study: Clones from primary vaccination mostly reappeared after the booster (less than 98% CD4, approximately 88% CD8). Abundant clonotypes from the bulk population could get into FACS-sorted repertoires as contaminants.

Researchers made TCR cDNA using 5'RACE template switching, and this step added a universal primer site and UMIs. TCRdb re-called the 5' RACE reads through MiXCR, storing one row per CDR3 protein. The repertoire holds 250,000 to 300,000 distinct CDR3 sequences, with about 5% as singletons. V gave up 5 bases and J gave up 2 bases, with 15 bases separating them. The CDR3 is 15 residues long. Germline V gene data show CDR1 as SEHNR and CDR2 as FQNEAQ (reference sequence). V gene TRBV7-9 combines with J gene TRBJ1-2; D may be TRBD1 (5 bases). Sequenced here: CD4+ T cells sorted from PBMCs, sampled on the day of the yellow fever booster vaccination. The clonotype was recovered from a man aged 18 to 29 who received the YFV17D yellow fever vaccine. As DNA, the CDR3 is TGTGCCAGCAGCGCGGGGCCGGCGGGGAACTATGGCTACACCTTC. Translating it yields CASSAGPAGNYGYTF.